The entry below gives a single T cell receptor (beta chain) sequence along with its context. Its antigen is currently unknown. From the 5' RACE reads, TCRdb called clonotypes with MiXCR, one entry per CDR3 protein. The sample has some 240,000 distinct CDR3 sequences; more than 3.5% are singletons. This specimen belongs to a study of T cells after yellow fever vaccination. Study-level findings and limits: Abundant contaminating clonotypes from the bulk population could appear in FACS-sorted repertoires. Primary-vaccination clones mostly resurfaced post-booster (more than 95% CD4, 85% to 90% CD8). The appearance of a small share of clonotypes in both CD4 and CD8 compartments was observed.

Deletions cut 5 bases from V and 7 bases from J, with 20 bases between. This CDR3 is built from 15 residues. The sequencing used PBMCs, collected 15 days after the yellow fever booster vaccination. The clonotype originates from a young man who received the YFV17D yellow fever vaccine. The V call is TRBV12-3 or TRBV12-4, the J call TRBJ1-2; TRBD1 might be the D (6 bases). This CDR3 is CASSDKTGARGGYTF. The CDR3, as DNA: TGTGCCAGCAGTGATAAGACCGGGGCCAGGGGTGGCTACACCTTC.